This T cell receptor (beta chain) was sequenced during a study of PD-1 blockade in mismatch repair-deficient tumors. From germline, CDR1 is MGHRA and CDR2 YSYEKL. The CDR3 totals 15 residues. Trimming removed 4 bases from V and 4 bases from J, with 14 bases in between. Assay used: immunoSEQ multiplex PCR; TCRdb lists only in-frame clones, some missing. The sample records 65,000 to 80,000 clones, approximately 78% being singletons. Study-level results: Rapid post-treatment expansion, then contraction, generally preceding radiologic response, marked tumor-resident clones.

All patients were mismatch repair deficient, assessed by either PCR or immunohistochemistry. Three pembrolizumab responders had their TCRs sequenced. Worth noting for this clone: Antigen unknown.

The sequencing here drew on peripheral blood, taken 2 weeks after starting pembrolizumab. This TCR was sampled from an adult with mismatch repair-deficient cancer. V is TRBV4-1 and J is TRBJ1-5, with unresolved D. The CDR3 region is CASSPGRQPNQPQHF. The CDR3 DNA is TGCGCCAGCAGCCCTGGGAGGCAGCCGAATCAGCCCCAGCATTTT.